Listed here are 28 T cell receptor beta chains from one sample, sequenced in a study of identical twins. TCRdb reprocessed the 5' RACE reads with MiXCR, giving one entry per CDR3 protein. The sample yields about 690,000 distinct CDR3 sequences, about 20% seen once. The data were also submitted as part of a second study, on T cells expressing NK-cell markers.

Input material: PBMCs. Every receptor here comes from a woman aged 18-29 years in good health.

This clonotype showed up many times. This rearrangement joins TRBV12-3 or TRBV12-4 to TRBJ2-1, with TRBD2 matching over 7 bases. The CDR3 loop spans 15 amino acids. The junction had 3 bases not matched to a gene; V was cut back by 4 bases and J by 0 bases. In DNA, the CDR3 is TGTGCCAGCAGTTCCGGGGGGAGCTCCTACAATGAGCAGTTCTTC. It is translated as CASSSGGSSYNEQFF.

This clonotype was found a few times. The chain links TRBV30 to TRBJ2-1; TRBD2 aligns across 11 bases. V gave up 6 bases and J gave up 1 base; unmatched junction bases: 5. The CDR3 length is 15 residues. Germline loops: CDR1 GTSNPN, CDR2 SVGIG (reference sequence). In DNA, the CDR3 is TGTGCCTGTCCCGGGACTAGCGGTTCCTACAATGAGCAGTTCTTC. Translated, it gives CACPGTSGSYNEQFF.

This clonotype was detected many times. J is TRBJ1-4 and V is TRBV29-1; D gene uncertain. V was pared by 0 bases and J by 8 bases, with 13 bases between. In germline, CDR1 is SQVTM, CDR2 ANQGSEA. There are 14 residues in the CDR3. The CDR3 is CSVEDKELREKLFF. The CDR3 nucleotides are TGCAGCGTTGAAGATAAGGAGTTACGGGAAAAACTGTTTTTT.

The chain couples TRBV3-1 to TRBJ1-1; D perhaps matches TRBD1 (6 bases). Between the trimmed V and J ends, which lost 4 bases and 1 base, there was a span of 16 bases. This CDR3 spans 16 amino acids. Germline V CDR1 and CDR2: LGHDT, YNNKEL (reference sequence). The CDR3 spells CASSPILGGRNTEAFF. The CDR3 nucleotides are TGTGCCAGCAGCCCCATCCTAGGGGGGAGGAACACTGAAGCTTTCTTT. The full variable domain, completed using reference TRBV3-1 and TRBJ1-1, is DTAVSQTPKYLVTQMGNDKSIKCEQNLGHDTMYWYKQDSKKFLKIMFSYNNKELIINETVPNRFSPKSPDKAHLNLHINSLELGDSAVYFCASSPILGGRNTEAFFGQGTRLTVV.

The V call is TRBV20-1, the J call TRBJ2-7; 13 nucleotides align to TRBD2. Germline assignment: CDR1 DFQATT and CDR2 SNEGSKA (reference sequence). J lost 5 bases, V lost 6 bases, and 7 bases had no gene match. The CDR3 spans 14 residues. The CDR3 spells CSAPRTSGSNEQYF. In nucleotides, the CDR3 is TGCAGTGCCCCTCGGACTAGCGGGAGTAACGAGCAGTACTTC.

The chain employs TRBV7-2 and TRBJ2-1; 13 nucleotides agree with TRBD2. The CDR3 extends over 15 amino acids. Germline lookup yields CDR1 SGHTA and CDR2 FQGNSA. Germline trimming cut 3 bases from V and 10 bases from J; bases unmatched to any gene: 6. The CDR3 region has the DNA TGTGCCAGCAGCTTTCGGACTAGCGGGGGCCAGGAGCAGTTCTTC. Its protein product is CASSFRTSGGQEQFF.

This CDR3 is CSARSSRTGTISSYNEQFF. The CDR3 nucleotides read TGCAGTGCTAGGTCTAGCCGGACTGGTACAATCAGCTCCTACAATGAGCAGTTCTTC. The chain employs TRBV20-1 and TRBJ2-1; D perhaps matches TRBD2 (5 bases). This CDR3 is 19 amino acids long. Trimming removed 3 bases at V and 0 bases at J, with 24 bases between. Germline V gives CDR1 DFQATT, CDR2 SNEGSKA (reference sequence).

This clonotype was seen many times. The CDR3 nucleotides are TGTGCCAGCTCCTTGGGAACCGGTGAGCAGTTCTTC. It is translated as CASSLGTGEQFF. V gene TRBV12-3 or TRBV12-4 combines with J gene TRBJ2-1, with no clear D. Trimming shortened V by 8 bases and J by 9 bases, and 14 bases separated the two germline ends. The CDR3 is made up of 12 amino acids.

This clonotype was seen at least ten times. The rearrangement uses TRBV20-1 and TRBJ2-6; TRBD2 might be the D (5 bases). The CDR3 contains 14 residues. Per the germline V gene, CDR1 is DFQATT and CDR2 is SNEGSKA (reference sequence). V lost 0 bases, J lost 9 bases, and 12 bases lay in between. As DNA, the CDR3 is TGCAGTGCTAGAGAATCGGGTGAGGGCAACGTCCTGACTTTC. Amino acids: CSARESGEGNVLTF.

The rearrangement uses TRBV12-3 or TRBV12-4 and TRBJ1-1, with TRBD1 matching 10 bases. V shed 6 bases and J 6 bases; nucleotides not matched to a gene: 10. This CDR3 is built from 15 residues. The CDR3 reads CASSPTGGGPSEAFF. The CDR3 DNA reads TGTGCCAGCAGCCCGACAGGGGGCGGCCCCTCTGAAGCTTTCTTT.

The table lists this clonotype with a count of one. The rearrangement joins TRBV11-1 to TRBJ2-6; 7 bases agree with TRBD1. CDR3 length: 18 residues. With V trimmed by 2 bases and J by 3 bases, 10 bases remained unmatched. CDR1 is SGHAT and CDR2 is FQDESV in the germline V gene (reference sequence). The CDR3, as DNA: TGTGCCAGCAGCTTATTAAAAAAAGGGGGCGGTGGGGCCAACGTCCTGACTTTC. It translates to CASSLLKKGGGGANVLTF. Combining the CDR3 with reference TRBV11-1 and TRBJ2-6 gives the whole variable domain EAEVAQSPRYKITEKSQAVAFWCDPISGHATLYWYRQILGQGPELLVQFQDESVVDDSQLPKDRFSAERLKGVDSTLKIQPAELGDSAMYLCASSLLKKGGGGANVLTFGAGSRLTVL.

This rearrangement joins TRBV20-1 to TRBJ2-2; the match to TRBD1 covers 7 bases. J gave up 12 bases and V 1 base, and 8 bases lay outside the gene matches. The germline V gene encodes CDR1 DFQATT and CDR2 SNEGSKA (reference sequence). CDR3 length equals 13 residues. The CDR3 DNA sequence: TGCAGTGCTAGAGCCTACAGGGGTAGCCAGCTGTTTTTT. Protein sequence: CSARAYRGSQLFF.

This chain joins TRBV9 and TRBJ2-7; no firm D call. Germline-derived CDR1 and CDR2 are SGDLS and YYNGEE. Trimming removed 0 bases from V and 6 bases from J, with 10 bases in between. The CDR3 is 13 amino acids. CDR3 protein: CASSVETISEQYF. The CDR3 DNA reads TGTGCCAGCAGCGTAGAAACTATTTCCGAGCAGTACTTC.

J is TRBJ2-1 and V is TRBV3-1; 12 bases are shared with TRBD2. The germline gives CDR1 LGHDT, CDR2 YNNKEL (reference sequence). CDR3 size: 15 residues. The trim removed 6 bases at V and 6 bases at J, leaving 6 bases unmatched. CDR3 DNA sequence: TGTGCCAGCAGGGCTAGCGGGGGGGCCGCCAATGAGCAGTTCTTC. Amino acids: CASRASGGAANEQFF.

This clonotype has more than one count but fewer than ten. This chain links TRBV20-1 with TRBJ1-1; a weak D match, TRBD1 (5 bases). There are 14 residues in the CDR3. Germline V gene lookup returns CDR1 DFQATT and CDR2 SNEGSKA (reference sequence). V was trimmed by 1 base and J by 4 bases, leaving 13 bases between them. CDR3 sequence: CSARGPGGATEAFF. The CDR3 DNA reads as TGCAGTGCTAGAGGACCGGGAGGGGCCACTGAAGCTTTCTTT.

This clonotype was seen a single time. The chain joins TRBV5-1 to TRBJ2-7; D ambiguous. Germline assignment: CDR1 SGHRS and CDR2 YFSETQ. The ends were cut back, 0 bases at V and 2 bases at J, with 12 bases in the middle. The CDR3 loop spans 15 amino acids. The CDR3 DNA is TGCGCCAGCAGCTTGGGTACAGCAACCACCTACGAGCAGTACTTC. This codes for CASSLGTATTYEQYF.

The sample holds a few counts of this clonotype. In DNA, the CDR3 is TGTGCCATCAGTGAGTCACTAGCGGGAGACCCCGAGCAGTACTTC. Translation gives CAISESLAGDPEQYF. The V gene is TRBV10-3, the J gene TRBJ2-7, with 11 bases matching TRBD2. V lost 0 bases to trimming and J lost 6 bases; unmatched junction nucleotides: 4. The CDR3 extends over 15 amino acids. Germline CDR1 ENHRY, CDR2 SYGVKD.

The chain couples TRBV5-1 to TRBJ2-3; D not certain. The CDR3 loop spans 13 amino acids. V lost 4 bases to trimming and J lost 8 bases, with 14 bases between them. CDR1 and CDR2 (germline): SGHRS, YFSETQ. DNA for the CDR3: TGCGCCAGCAGCCGCCCCGTGGGCGGTACGCAGTATTTT. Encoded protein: CASSRPVGGTQYF.

The CDR3 sequence is CSASQTSGRTKTQYF. CDR3 DNA: TGCAGTGCTAGCCAGACTAGCGGGAGAACGAAGACCCAGTACTTC. The rearrangement uses TRBV20-1 and TRBJ2-5; 12 bases fit TRBD2. In germline, CDR1 is DFQATT, CDR2 SNEGSKA (reference sequence). The CDR3 runs 15 residues. The V segment lost 3 bases and the J segment 6 bases; nucleotides outside the gene matches: 8.

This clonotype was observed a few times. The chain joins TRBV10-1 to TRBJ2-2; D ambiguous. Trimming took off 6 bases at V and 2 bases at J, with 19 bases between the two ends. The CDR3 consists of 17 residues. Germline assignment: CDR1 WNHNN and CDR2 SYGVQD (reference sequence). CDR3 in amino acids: CASSPKTAEKNTGELFF. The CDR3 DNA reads TGCGCCAGCAGCCCGAAGACGGCAGAAAAAAACACCGGGGAGCTGTTTTTT.

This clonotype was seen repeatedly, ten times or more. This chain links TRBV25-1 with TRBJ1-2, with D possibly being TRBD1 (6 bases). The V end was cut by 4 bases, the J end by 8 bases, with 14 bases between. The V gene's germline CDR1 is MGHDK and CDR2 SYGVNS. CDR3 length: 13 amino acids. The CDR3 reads CASSAGDAGGYTF. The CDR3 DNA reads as TGTGCCAGCAGTGCAGGGGACGCTGGCGGCTACACCTTC.

This chain's CDR3 is CASSLGESSYNEQFF. DNA of the CDR3: TGTGCCAGCAGCTTAGGTGAAAGCTCCTACAATGAGCAGTTCTTC. The genes are TRBV13 and TRBJ2-1; D gene uncertain. The CDR3 covers 15 residues. Between the trimmed V and J ends, which lost 0 bases and 0 bases, there was a span of 6 bases. In germline, CDR1 is PRHDT, CDR2 FYEKMQ (reference sequence).

CDR3 in amino acids: CASGDWGGYTF. The CDR3 region has the DNA TGTGCCAGCGGGGACTGGGGGGGCTACACCTTC. V is TRBV27 and J is TRBJ1-2; D possibly corresponds to TRBD1 (5 bases). CDR3 length: 11 amino acids. V gave up 8 bases and J gave up 8 bases, with 12 bases separating them. CDR1 is MNHEY and CDR2 is SMNVEV in the germline V gene (reference sequence).

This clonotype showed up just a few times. CDR3 protein: CSVPGGKTGELFF. Here the CDR3 DNA reads TGCAGCGTACCAGGCGGGAAGACCGGGGAGCTGTTTTTT. The chain uses TRBV29-1 and TRBJ2-2; maybe TRBD2 (6 bases). Germline CDR1 reads SQVTM; CDR2 reads ANQGSEA. This CDR3 is 13 amino acids long. V was trimmed by 6 bases and J by 5 bases, leaving 13 bases between them.

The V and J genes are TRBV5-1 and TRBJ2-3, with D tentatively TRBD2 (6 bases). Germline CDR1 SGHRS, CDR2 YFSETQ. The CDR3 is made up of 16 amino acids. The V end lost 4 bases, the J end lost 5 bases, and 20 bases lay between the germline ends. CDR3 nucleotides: TGCGCCAGCAGCCTCTGGGGTCTAGCGTCCGGAGATACGCAGTATTTT. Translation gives CASSLWGLASGDTQYF.

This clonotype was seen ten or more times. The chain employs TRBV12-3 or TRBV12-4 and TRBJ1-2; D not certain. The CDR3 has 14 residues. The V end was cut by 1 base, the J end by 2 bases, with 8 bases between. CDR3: CASSLDPLNYGYTF. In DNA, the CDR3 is TGTGCCAGCAGTTTAGACCCTTTAAACTATGGCTACACCTTC.

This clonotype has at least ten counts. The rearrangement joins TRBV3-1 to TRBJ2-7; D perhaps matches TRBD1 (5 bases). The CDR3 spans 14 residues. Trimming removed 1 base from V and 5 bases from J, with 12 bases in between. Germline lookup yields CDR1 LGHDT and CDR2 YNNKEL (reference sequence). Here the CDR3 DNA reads TGTGCCAGCAGCCAAGTCAGGGAAGTCAACGAGCAGTACTTC. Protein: CASSQVREVNEQYF.

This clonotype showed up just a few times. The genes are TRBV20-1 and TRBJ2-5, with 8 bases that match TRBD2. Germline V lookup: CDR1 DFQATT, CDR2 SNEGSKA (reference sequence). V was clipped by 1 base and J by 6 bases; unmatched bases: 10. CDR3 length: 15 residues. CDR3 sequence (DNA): TGCAGTGCTAGAGTTAGCGGGACTCCGCTACAGACCCAGTACTTC. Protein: CSARVSGTPLQTQYF.